This T cell receptor beta chain stems from a study of cytomegalovirus exposure and HLA in healthy donors. 13 Jbeta primers and 60 Vbeta primers were used for the PCR. The repertoire was sequenced with immunoSEQ multiplex PCR; TCRdb's copy has only in-frame clones and lacks some. This sample's clone table lists roughly 42,000 clones. Study observations and caveats: Most TCR sequences were uncommon, yet certain public TCRs appeared in many donors. A later analysis by the authors found several of the most significant clusters apparently linked to common viral pathogens. Within the data, a cluster of highly shared sequence variants was likely a sequencing artifact. Exclusion as indistinguishable affected some V segments, including TRBV6-2 and TRBV6-3.

Notes on this clone: Its antigen is unknown.

Germline V gene lookup returns CDR1 LGHNA and CDR2 YNFKEQ. Between the trimmed V and J ends, which lost 0 bases and 7 bases, there was a span of 13 bases. The CDR3 extends over 15 amino acids. The sequence was obtained from a young man in good health and CMV-seronegative. The rearrangement links TRBV4-2 to TRBJ2-1; possibly TRBD1 for D (5 bases). Sequencing was done on a sample of PBMCs. For the CDR3, the DNA is TGTGCCAGCAGCCAAGAAGGGGCCAAGGGGAATGAGCAGTTCTTC. Encoded protein: CASSQEGAKGNEQFF.